The present T cell receptor beta chain was sequenced within a study of T cell responses to AZD1222 COVID-19 vaccine. The CDR3 is 11 residues long. Trimming cost V 3 bases and J 4 bases, with 6 bases left between them. Germline V gene data show CDR1 as GTSNPN and CDR2 as SVGIG (reference sequence). Sequenced by immunoSEQ multiplex PCR; TCRdb stores in-frame clones only, minus some. Of around 130,000 clones in the sample, more than 85% were seen once. Sequencing was performed on peripheral blood, taken on day 0 of AZD1222 vaccination. The V gene is TRBV30, the J gene TRBJ1-1; D gene unclear. The receptor was derived from an adult in good health. This CDR3 is CAWSLSTEAFF. The CDR3 DNA reads TGTGCCTGGAGCCTGAGCACTGAAGCTTTCTTT.